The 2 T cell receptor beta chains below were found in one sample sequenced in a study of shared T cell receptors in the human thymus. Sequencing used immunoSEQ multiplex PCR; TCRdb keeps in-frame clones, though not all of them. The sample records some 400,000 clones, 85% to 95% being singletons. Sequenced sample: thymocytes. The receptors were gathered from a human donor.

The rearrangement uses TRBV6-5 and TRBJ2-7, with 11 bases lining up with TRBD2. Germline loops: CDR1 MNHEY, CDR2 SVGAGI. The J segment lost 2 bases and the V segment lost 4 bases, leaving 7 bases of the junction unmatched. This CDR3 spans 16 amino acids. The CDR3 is CASSSRRLAGPYEQYF. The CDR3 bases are TGTGCCAGCAGTTCCCGACGACTAGCGGGACCCTACGAGCAGTACTTC.

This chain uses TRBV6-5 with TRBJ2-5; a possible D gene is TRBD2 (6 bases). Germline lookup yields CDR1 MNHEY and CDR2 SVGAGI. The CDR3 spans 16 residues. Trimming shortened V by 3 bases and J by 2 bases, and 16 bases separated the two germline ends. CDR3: CASSYEGGKRQETQYF. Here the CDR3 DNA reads TGTGCCAGCAGTTATGAGGGCGGGAAACGACAAGAGACCCAGTACTTC.